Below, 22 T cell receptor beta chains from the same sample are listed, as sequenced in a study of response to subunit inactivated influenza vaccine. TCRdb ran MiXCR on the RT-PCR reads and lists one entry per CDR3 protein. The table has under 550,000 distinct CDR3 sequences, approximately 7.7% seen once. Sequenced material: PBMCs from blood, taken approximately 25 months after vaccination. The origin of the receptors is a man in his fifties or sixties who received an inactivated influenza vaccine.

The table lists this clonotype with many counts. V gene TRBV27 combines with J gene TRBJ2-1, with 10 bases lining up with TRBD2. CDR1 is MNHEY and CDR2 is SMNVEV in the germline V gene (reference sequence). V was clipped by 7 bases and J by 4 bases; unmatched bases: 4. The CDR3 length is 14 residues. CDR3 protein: CASTKLAGYNEQFF. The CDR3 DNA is TGTGCCAGCACCAAACTAGCGGGGTACAATGAGCAGTTCTTC.

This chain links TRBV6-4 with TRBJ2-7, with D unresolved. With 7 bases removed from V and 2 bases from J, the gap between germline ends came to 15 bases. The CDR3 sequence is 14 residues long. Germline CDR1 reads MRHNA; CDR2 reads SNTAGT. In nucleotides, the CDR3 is TGTGCCAGCATGTCGGGCCAGATCACCTACGAGCAGTACTTC. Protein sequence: CASMSGQITYEQYF.

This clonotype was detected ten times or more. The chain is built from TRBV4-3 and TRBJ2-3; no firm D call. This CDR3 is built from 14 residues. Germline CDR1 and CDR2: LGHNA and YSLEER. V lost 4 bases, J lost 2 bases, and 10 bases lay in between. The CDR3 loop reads CASSPMVVTDTQYF. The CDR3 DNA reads TGCGCCAGCAGCCCCATGGTTGTCACAGATACGCAGTATTTT.

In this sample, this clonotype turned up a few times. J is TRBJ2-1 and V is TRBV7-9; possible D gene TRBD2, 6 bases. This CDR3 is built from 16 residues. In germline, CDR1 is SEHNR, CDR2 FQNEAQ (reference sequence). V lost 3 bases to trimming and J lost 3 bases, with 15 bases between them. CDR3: CASSFRPGAFYNEQFF. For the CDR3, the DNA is TGTGCCAGCAGCTTCCGTCCGGGAGCCTTCTACAATGAGCAGTTCTTC.

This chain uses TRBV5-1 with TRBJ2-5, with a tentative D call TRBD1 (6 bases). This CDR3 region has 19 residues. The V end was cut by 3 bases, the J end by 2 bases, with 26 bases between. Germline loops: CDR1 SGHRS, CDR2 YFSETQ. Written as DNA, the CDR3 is TGCGCCAGCAGCTCCCTCCCCCCCCGGACAGAGTTTACGCAAGAGACCCAGTACTTC. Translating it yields CASSSLPPRTEFTQETQYF.

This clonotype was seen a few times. The CDR3 here is CASSLGAGLPSYEQYF. The CDR3 bases are TGTGCCAGCAGCTTAGGAGCAGGGCTCCCCTCTTACGAGCAGTACTTC. The J gene is TRBJ2-7, the V gene TRBV7-2; weak D call: TRBD1 (5 bases). Looked up from germline, CDR1 is SGHTA and CDR2 is FQGNSA. The CDR3 consists of 16 residues. Between the trimmed V and J ends, which lost 1 base and 4 bases, there was a span of 17 bases.

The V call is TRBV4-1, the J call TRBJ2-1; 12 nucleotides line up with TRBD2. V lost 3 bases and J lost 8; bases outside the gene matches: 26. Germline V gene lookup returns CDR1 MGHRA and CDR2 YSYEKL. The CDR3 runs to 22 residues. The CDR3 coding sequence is TGCGCCAGCAGCCAGATAGCTCCTAAGACTAGCGGGAGACCCTATCGGTGGGATGAGCAGTTCTTC. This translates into CASSQIAPKTSGRPYRWDEQFF.

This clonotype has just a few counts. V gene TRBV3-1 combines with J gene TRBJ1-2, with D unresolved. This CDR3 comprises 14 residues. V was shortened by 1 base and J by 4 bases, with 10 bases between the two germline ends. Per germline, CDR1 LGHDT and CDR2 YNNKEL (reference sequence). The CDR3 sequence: CASSQGARSYGYTF. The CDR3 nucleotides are TGTGCCAGCAGCCAAGGCGCACGTTCCTATGGCTACACCTTC.

CDR3 sequence reads: CASSKSVGVKETQYF. The CDR3 DNA follows: TGCGCCAGCAGTAAGTCGGTGGGAGTTAAAGAGACCCAGTACTTC. This chain joins TRBV4-1 and TRBJ2-5; a possible D gene is TRBD2 (5 bases). This CDR3 comprises 15 residues. Germline-derived CDR1 and CDR2 are MGHRA and YSYEKL. V gave up 6 bases and J gave up 3 bases, with 17 bases separating them.

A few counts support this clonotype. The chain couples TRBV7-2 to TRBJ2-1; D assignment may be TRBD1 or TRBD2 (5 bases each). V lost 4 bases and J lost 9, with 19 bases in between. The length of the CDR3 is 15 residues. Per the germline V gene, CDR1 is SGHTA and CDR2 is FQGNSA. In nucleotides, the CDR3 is TGTGCCAGCAGCTCCTCCCGGACTTCTGGGGGTGAGCAGTTCTTC. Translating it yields CASSSSRTSGGEQFF.

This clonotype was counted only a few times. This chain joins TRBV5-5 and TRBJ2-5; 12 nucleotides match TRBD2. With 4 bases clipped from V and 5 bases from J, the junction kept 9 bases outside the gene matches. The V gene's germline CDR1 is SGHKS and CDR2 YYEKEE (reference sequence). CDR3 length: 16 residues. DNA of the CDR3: TGTGCCAGCAGCAATCCGACTAGCGGGAGTTGGGAGACCCAGTACTTC. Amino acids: CASSNPTSGSWETQYF. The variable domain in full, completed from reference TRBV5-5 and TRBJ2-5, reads DAGVTQSPTHLIKTRGQQVTLRCSPISGHKSVSWYQQVLGQGPQFIFQYYEKEERGRGNFPDRFSARQFPNYSSELNVNALLLGDSALYLCASSNPTSGSWETQYFGPGTRLLVL.

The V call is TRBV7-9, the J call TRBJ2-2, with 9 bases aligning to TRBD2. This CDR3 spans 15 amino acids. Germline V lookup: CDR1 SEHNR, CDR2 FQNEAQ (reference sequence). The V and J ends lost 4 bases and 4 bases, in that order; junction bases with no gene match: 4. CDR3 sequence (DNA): TGTGCCAGCAGCTCCGGACTAGCGTCCACCGGGGAGCTGTTTTTT. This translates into CASSSGLASTGELFF.

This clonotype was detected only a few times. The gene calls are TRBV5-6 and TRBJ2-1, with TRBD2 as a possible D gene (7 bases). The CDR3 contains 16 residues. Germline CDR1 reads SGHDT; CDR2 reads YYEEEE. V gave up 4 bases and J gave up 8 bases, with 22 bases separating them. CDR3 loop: CASSRVGGLPSDEQFF. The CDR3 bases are TGTGCCAGCAGCAGGGTCGGGGGGCTCCCTTCCGATGAGCAGTTCTTC.

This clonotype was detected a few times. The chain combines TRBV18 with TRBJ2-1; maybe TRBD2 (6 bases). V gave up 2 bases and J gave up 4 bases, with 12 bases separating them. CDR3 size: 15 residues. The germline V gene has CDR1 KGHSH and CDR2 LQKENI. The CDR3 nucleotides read TGTGCCAGCTCACCATCCCAGCGGGCGTACAATGAGCAGTTCTTC. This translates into CASSPSQRAYNEQFF.

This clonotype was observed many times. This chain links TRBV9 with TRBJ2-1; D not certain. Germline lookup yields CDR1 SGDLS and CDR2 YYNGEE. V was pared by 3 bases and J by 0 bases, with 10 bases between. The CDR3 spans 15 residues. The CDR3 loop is CASSGSGSSYNEQFF. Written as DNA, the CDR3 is TGTGCCAGCAGCGGCAGTGGAAGCTCCTACAATGAGCAGTTCTTC.

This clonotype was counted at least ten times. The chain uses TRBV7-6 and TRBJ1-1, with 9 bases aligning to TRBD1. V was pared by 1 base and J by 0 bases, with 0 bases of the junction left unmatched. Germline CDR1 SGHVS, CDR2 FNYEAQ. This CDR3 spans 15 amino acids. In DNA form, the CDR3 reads TGTGCCAGCAGCTTAGGGACAGGGGTGAACACTGAAGCTTTCTTT. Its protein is CASSLGTGVNTEAFF.

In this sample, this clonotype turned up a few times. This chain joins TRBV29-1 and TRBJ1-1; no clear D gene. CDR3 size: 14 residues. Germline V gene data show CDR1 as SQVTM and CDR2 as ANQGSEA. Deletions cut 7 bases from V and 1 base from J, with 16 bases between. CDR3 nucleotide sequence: TGCAGCGCAACCGAGCGTAACGGGAACACTGAAGCTTTCTTT. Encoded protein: CSATERNGNTEAFF.

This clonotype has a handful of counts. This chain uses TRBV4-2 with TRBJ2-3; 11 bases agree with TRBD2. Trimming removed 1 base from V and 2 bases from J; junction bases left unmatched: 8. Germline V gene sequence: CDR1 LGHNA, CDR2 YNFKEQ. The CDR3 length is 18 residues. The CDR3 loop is CASSQGLGLAGNTDTQYF. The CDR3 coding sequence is TGTGCCAGCAGCCAAGGTCTCGGACTAGCGGGTAACACAGATACGCAGTATTTT.

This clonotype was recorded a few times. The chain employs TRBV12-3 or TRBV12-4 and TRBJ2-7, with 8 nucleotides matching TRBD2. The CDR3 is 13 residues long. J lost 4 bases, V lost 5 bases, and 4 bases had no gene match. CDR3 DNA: TGTGCCAGCAGTACGGGACTAGTTTACGAGCAGTACTTC. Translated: CASSTGLVYEQYF.

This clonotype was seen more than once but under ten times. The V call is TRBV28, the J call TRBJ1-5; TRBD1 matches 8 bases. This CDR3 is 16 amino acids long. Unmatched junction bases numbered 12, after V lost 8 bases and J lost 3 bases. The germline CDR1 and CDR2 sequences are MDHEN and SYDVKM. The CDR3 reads CASHSPAGGFNQPQHF. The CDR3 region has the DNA TGTGCCAGCCATTCCCCCGCAGGGGGCTTCAATCAGCCCCAGCATTTT.

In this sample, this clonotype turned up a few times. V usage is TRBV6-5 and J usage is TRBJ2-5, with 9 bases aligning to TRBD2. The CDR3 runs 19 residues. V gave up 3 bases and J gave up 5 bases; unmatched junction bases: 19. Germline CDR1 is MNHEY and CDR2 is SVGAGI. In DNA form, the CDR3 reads TGTGCCAGCAGTTATTCCCCCTTTTGGTCTAGCGGGAAAGGGGAGACCCAGTACTTC. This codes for CASSYSPFWSSGKGETQYF.

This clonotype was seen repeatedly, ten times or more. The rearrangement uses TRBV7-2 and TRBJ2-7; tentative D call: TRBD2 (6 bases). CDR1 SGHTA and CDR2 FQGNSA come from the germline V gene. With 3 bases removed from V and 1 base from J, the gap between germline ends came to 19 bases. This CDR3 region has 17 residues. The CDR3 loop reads CASSFRGTAGPSYEQYF. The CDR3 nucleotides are TGTGCCAGCAGCTTTCGGGGAACAGCGGGCCCGTCCTACGAGCAGTACTTC.